The present T cell receptor beta chain was sequenced within a study of blood T cell repertoires in COVID-19. Looking at the study overall: Spain, Italy and the United States supplied samples that represented acute and convalescent COVID-19. In each case, the material was cDNA or gDNA derived from T cells, B-cell-depleted T cells, or PBMCs.

Trimming removed 2 bases from V and 2 bases from J, with 8 bases in between. Looked up from germline, CDR1 is SGHTA and CDR2 is FQGTGA. The length of the CDR3 is 14 residues. Original methodology: Using reference gene primer amplification, nucleated cell counts were estimated. The protocol was immunoSEQ multiplex PCR, while the TCRdb copy is restricted to in-frame clones and leaves out a portion. That table gives V, J and clone size, and the DNA gave D and trimming. There are 95,000 to 150,000 clones in the sample; 79% occur only once, and around 3.9% lies in the top ten. The origin of this receptor is a woman of 80 years or more with acute or convalescent COVID-19. The chain carries TRBV7-3 and TRBJ2-3, with D possibly being TRBD1 (5 bases). The sequenced sample was peripheral blood. The CDR3 sequence: CASSLRQITDTQYF. CDR3 DNA sequence: TGTGCCAGCAGCTTACGACAGATCACAGATACGCAGTATTTT. Full variable domain (rest looked up from reference TRBV7-3 and TRBJ2-3): GAGVSQTPSNKVTEKGKYVELRCDPISGHTALYWYRQSLGQGPEFLIYFQGTGAADDSGLPNDRFFAVRPEGSVSTLKIQRTERGDSAVYLCASSLRQITDTQYFGPGTRLTVL.